The 21 T cell receptor beta chains presented below share a single source sample, sequenced in a study of blood T cell repertoires in COVID-19. TCRdb's table, derived via immunoSEQ multiplex PCR, lists solely in-frame clones and lacks some. The sample consists of roughly 250,000 clones, roughly 88% of them appearing once. The sequenced material came from peripheral blood. These receptors were taken from a woman aged 25 to 39 with acute or convalescent COVID-19.

As for this clone: Other DNA sequences in the same sample also yield this CDR3. This chain joins TRBV3-1 (or the pseudogene TRBV3-2) and TRBJ2-7; 12 bases align to TRBD2. V was pared by 4 bases and J by 2 bases, with 3 bases of the junction left unmatched. Germline V lookup: CDR1 LGHDT, CDR2 YNNKEL (reference sequence). This CDR3 comprises 15 residues. This CDR3 is CASSLLAGGPYEQYF. CDR3 DNA sequence: TGTGCCAGCAGCCTTCTAGCGGGAGGGCCCTACGAGCAGTACTTC.

The sample holds a few counts of this clone. The V call is TRBV19, the J call TRBJ2-1; no clear D. The germline V and J ends were trimmed by 4 bases and 9 bases, with 7 bases remaining between them. There are 11 residues in the CDR3. Germline V CDR1 and CDR2: LNHDA, SQIVND (reference sequence). The CDR3 loop reads CASSNYGEQFF. CDR3 nucleotides: TGTGCCAGTAGTAATTACGGTGAGCAGTTCTTC.

The V and J genes are TRBV19 and TRBJ1-1, with D tentatively TRBD1 (6 bases). Germline-derived CDR1 and CDR2 are LNHDA and SQIVND (reference sequence). V gave up 7 bases and J gave up 6 bases, with 15 bases separating them. This CDR3 comprises 13 residues. The CDR3: CASKTGGLSEAFF. CDR3 nucleotides: TGTGCCAGTAAGACAGGCGGGCTCTCTGAAGCTTTCTTT.

J is TRBJ1-1 and V is TRBV27; D gene ambiguous. The CDR3 sequence is 17 residues long. Trimming cost V 3 bases and J 0 bases, with 17 bases left between them. Germline CDR1 and CDR2: MNHEY and SMNVEV (reference sequence). The CDR3 DNA reads TGTGCCAGCAGTTTTCACCTCGGGGATATCCTGAACACTGAAGCTTTCTTT. Its translation is CASSFHLGDILNTEAFF.

The chain combines TRBV18 with TRBJ1-2, with D perhaps TRBD1 (5 bases). V was clipped by 3 bases and J by 1 base, with 12 bases between them. The V gene's germline CDR1 is KGHSH and CDR2 LQKENI. This CDR3 region has 15 residues. CDR3 bases: TGTGCCAGCTCACCCACCGGGACTCTTAACTATGGCTACACCTTC. This encodes CASSPTGTLNYGYTF. Looking up the rest from reference TRBV18 and TRBJ1-2 gives the full variable domain: NAGVMQNPRHLVRRRGQEARLRCSPMKGHSHVYWYRQLPEEGLKFMVYLQKENIIDESGMPKERFSAEFPKEGPSILRIQQVVRGDSAAYFCASSPTGTLNYGYTFGSGTRLTVV.

V is TRBV5-1 and J is TRBJ2-7; D is possibly TRBD1 (6 bases). V lost 5 bases and J 4 bases, leaving 22 bases between the germline ends. The germline V gene has CDR1 SGHRS and CDR2 YFSETQ. The CDR3 runs 16 residues. The chain's CDR3 is CASRYQGSASPYEQYF. The DNA of the CDR3 is TGCGCCAGCAGATACCAGGGGTCCGCATCCCCATACGAGCAGTACTTC. The full variable domain, in which reference TRBV5-1 and TRBJ2-7 provide the parts outside the CDR3, is KAGVTQTPRYLIKTRGQQVTLSCSPISGHRSVSWYQQTPGQGLQFLFEYFSETQRNKGNFPGRFSGRQFSNSRSEMNVSTLELGDSALYLCASRYQGSASPYEQYFGPGTRLTVT.

The gene calls are TRBV19 and TRBJ2-1; TRBD1 matches 8 bases. The CDR3 covers 16 residues. Germline CDR1 LNHDA, CDR2 SQIVND (reference sequence). The ends lost 3 bases at V and 5 bases at J; junction bases unmatched: 9. The CDR3: CASSILTGTGHNEQFF. Written as DNA, the CDR3 is TGTGCCAGTAGTATCCTGACCGGGACAGGCCACAATGAGCAGTTCTTC.

The rearrangement uses TRBV7-2 and TRBJ2-3, with 7 bases fitting TRBD1. The germline V gene has CDR1 SGHTA and CDR2 FQGNSA. The J segment lost 4 bases and the V segment lost 5 bases, leaving 15 bases of the junction unmatched. The CDR3 spans 17 residues. The chain's CDR3 is CASSLFHRGRYADTQYF. DNA for the CDR3: TGTGCCAGCAGCCTTTTTCACAGGGGACGGTACGCAGATACGCAGTATTTT. Together with reference TRBV7-2 and TRBJ2-3, the CDR3 gives the full variable domain: GAGVSQSPSNKVTEKGKDVELRCDPISGHTALYWYRQSLGQGLEFLIYFQGNSAPDKSGLPSDRFSAERTGGSVSTLTIQRTQQEDSAVYLCASSLFHRGRYADTQYFGPGTRLTVL.

The chain combines TRBV19 with TRBJ1-6; 9 nucleotides match TRBD1. Germline V gene data show CDR1 as LNHDA and CDR2 as SQIVND (reference sequence). Trimming took 5 bases from V and 5 from J; bases not matched to a gene: 4. This CDR3 has 15 amino acids. CDR3 sequence (DNA): TGTGCCAGTAGTCAACAGGGGGCCGATAATTCACCCCTCCACTTT. Translated: CASSQQGADNSPLHF. The full variable domain, in which reference TRBV19 and TRBJ1-6 provide the parts outside the CDR3, is DGGITQSPKYLFRKEGQNVTLSCEQNLNHDAMYWYRQDPGQGLRLIYYSQIVNDFQKGDIAEGYSVSREKKESFPLTVTSAQKNPTAFYLCASSQQGADNSPLHFGNGTRLTVT.

V usage is TRBV7-2 and J usage is TRBJ2-7; D might be TRBD2 (6 bases). This CDR3 spans 16 amino acids. Trimming took off 4 bases at V and 5 bases at J, with 21 bases between the two ends. Per germline, CDR1 SGHTA and CDR2 FQGNSA. CDR3 nucleotides: TGTGCCAGCAGCTCCAACTGGGGCGGACTATTAAACGAGCAGTACTTC. Protein product: CASSSNWGGLLNEQYF.

This chain joins TRBV7-2 and TRBJ2-3; D may be TRBD2 (6 bases). V gave up 4 bases and J gave up 0 bases, with 11 bases separating them. Per germline, CDR1 SGHTA and CDR2 FQGNSA. The CDR3 extends over 15 amino acids. Here the CDR3 reads CASSWLASSTDTQYF. CDR3 sequence (DNA): TGTGCCAGCAGCTGGCTAGCGTCTAGCACAGATACGCAGTATTTT.

This clone occurred a few times. V and J are TRBV9 and TRBJ1-1; 7 bases fit TRBD1. Looked up from germline, CDR1 is SGDLS and CDR2 is YYNGEE. Trimming removed 0 bases from V and 3 bases from J; junction bases left unmatched: 5. The CDR3 length is 15 residues. CDR3 amino acids: CASSVEGQPHTEAFF. The CDR3 region has the DNA TGTGCCAGCAGCGTAGAGGGACAGCCCCACACTGAAGCTTTCTTT.

V is TRBV29-1 and J is TRBJ1-1, with D perhaps TRBD1 (5 bases). The V end was cut by 3 bases, the J end by 8 bases, with 10 bases between. CDR3 length: 11 amino acids. In germline, CDR1 is SQVTM, CDR2 ANQGSEA. The CDR3 sequence is CSVDLGHEAFF. DNA for the CDR3: TGCAGCGTTGACCTCGGACACGAAGCTTTCTTT.

V and J are TRBV9 and TRBJ2-7, with D maybe TRBD2 (5 bases). Germline CDR1 is SGDLS and CDR2 is YYNGEE. The CDR3 runs 16 residues. The V gene lost 2 bases and the J gene lost 0 bases, with 15 bases spanning the gap. Here the CDR3 reads CASSVGGGESSYEQYF. For the CDR3, the DNA is TGTGCCAGCAGCGTGGGTGGTGGGGAGAGCTCCTACGAGCAGTACTTC.

The gene calls are TRBV28 and TRBJ2-5; D is perhaps TRBD2 (6 bases). Germline lookup yields CDR1 MDHEN and CDR2 SYDVKM. The germline V and J ends were trimmed by 6 bases and 5 bases, with 13 bases remaining between them. This CDR3 is built from 13 residues. This CDR3 is CASRPGLQETQYF. In DNA, the CDR3 is TGTGCCAGCAGACCGGGACTCCAGGAGACCCAGTACTTC.

This chain connects TRBV3-1 (or the pseudogene TRBV3-2) to TRBJ1-3; weak D call: TRBD1 (6 bases). Germline V gene sequence: CDR1 LGHDT, CDR2 YNNKEL (reference sequence). The CDR3 spans 15 residues. V lost 1 base, J lost 2 bases, and 9 bases lay in between. This CDR3 is CASSQVAGAGNTIYF. The CDR3 DNA sequence: TGTGCCAGCAGCCAAGTTGCAGGGGCTGGAAACACCATATATTTT.

V and J are TRBV7-6 and TRBJ1-4; 7 nucleotides match TRBD1. V was clipped by 2 bases and J by 8 bases; unmatched bases: 8. The CDR3 runs 15 residues. Germline CDR1 is SGHVS and CDR2 is FNYEAQ. In nucleotides, the CDR3 is TGTGCCAGCAGCTTATTTGGTCAGGGGGGAGAAAAACTGTTTTTT. It specifies CASSLFGQGGEKLFF.

The chain combines TRBV5-8 with TRBJ1-4; 10 bases agree with TRBD1. Losses at the gene ends were 4 bases for V and 8 bases for J; bases not matched to a gene: 8. CDR1 SGHTS and CDR2 YDEGEE come from the germline V gene. The CDR3 sequence is 15 residues long. Here the CDR3 reads CASSEGQGFVEKLFF. The CDR3 nucleotides are TGTGCCAGCAGCGAGGGACAGGGGTTTGTGGAAAAACTGTTTTTT.

The CDR3 loop reads CAISESIWDRGNQPQHF. CDR3 DNA sequence: TGTGCCATCAGTGAGTCGATTTGGGACAGGGGGAATCAGCCCCAGCATTTT. The genes are TRBV10-3 and TRBJ1-5; TRBD1 matches 11 bases. Germline CDR1 ENHRY, CDR2 SYGVKD. The CDR3 extends over 17 amino acids. V was clipped by 0 bases and J by 4 bases; unmatched bases: 5.

This chain links TRBV12-3 or TRBV12-4 with TRBJ2-1; 10 bases align to TRBD2. Trimming at V came to 6 bases and at J to 10 bases, leaving 6 bases not matched to a gene. There are 13 residues in the CDR3. The CDR3: CASRKTGLAEQFF. The CDR3 DNA reads as TGTGCCAGCAGAAAGACGGGACTAGCGGAGCAGTTCTTC.

The chain couples TRBV7-8 to TRBJ2-7; 10 nucleotides align to TRBD1. The CDR3 has 15 amino acids. After removal of 5 bases from V and 5 bases from J, the junction contained 9 bases not matched to a gene. Germline V gene data show CDR1 as SGHVS and CDR2 as FQNEAQ. The CDR3 DNA is TGTGCCAGCAGCCCGACAGGGGGCGACTGGGACGAGCAGTACTTC. Its protein product is CASSPTGGDWDEQYF.